These T cell receptor beta chains were read from a single sample in a study of T cells after yellow fever vaccination. TCRdb re-derived calls from the 5' RACE reads in MiXCR, one entry per CDR3 protein. The sample has some 320,000 distinct CDR3 sequences; around 4.5% are singletons. This specimen consisted of PBMCs, obtained 15 days after the yellow fever booster vaccination. The receptors stem from a man aged 18 to 30 who received the YFV17D yellow fever vaccine. Each CDR3 is given with its conserved first and last residue. The D gene is left open where the match is weak. The size of a clone is reported for some rows only, either as once, few or many, or as a class for expanded clones.

v_call: TRBV29-1; d_call: .; clone_size: few; j_call: TRBJ1-2; cdr3_aa: CSVGGGQSYGYTF; cdr3_nt: TGCAGCGTTGGCGGGGGGCAGTCCTATGGCTACACCTTC
v_call: TRBV5-1; d_call: .; clone_size: .; j_call: TRBJ1-2; cdr3_aa: CASSPLGTRSDYGYTF; cdr3_nt: TGCGCCAGCAGCCCCCTCGGGACGAGGTCGGACTATGGCTACACCTTC
v_call: TRBV20-1; d_call: .; clone_size: many; j_call: TRBJ2-1; cdr3_aa: CSARVGALNGNEQFF; cdr3_nt: TGCAGTGCTAGAGTTGGGGCCCTTAATGGGAATGAGCAGTTCTTC
v_call: TRBV20-1; d_call: TRBD1; clone_size: .; j_call: TRBJ2-1; cdr3_aa: CSARRTGGGEQFF; cdr3_nt: TGCAGTGCTAGGAGGACAGGGGGAGGTGAGCAGTTCTTC
v_call: TRBV7-3; d_call: .; clone_size: .; j_call: TRBJ2-3; cdr3_aa: CASRLAGTSDTQYF; cdr3_nt: TGTGCCAGCAGATTAGCCGGGACGTCAGATACGCAGTATTTT
v_call: TRBV7-8; d_call: .; clone_size: many; j_call: TRBJ2-7; cdr3_aa: CASTLGGRAGEQYF; cdr3_nt: TGTGCCAGCACCCTCGGGGGTCGGGCAGGGGAGCAGTACTTC
v_call: TRBV29-1; d_call: TRBD2; clone_size: many; j_call: TRBJ2-5; cdr3_aa: CSVDGLEGETQYF; cdr3_nt: TGCAGCGTTGATGGACTAGAGGGTGAGACCCAGTACTTC
v_call: TRBV19; d_call: .; clone_size: few; j_call: TRBJ1-1; cdr3_aa: CASSATGSLNTEAFF; cdr3_nt: TGTGCCAGTAGTGCAACCGGGAGCTTGAACACTGAAGCTTTCTTT
v_call: TRBV11-2; d_call: TRBD2; clone_size: few; j_call: TRBJ2-1; cdr3_aa: CASSLLASGGNEQFF; cdr3_nt: TGTGCCAGCAGCTTATTAGCTAGCGGGGGGAATGAGCAGTTCTTC
v_call: TRBV5-1; d_call: .; clone_size: many; j_call: TRBJ1-1; cdr3_aa: CASSRGWGHTEAFF; cdr3_nt: TGCGCCAGCAGCCGCGGATGGGGGCACACTGAAGCTTTCTTT
v_call: TRBV20-1; d_call: TRBD2; clone_size: few; j_call: TRBJ2-1; cdr3_aa: CSARALLAGVVYEQFF; cdr3_nt: TGCAGTGCTAGAGCTTTACTAGCGGGGGTGGTTTATGAGCAGTTCTTC
v_call: TRBV20-1; d_call: .; clone_size: many; j_call: TRBJ1-1; cdr3_aa: CSARDVSGQADGAFF; cdr3_nt: TGCAGTGCTAGAGATGTCTCCGGGCAGGCGGACGGAGCTTTCTTT
v_call: TRBV20-1; d_call: .; clone_size: many; j_call: TRBJ1-1; cdr3_aa: CSASESGSTTEAFF; cdr3_nt: TGCAGTGCTAGCGAATCAGGGTCGACCACTGAAGCTTTCTTT
v_call: TRBV3-1; d_call: .; clone_size: few; j_call: TRBJ2-7; cdr3_aa: CASSQDYYEQYF; cdr3_nt: TGTGCCAGCAGCCAAGACTACTACGAGCAGTACTTC
v_call: TRBV18; d_call: TRBD1; clone_size: few; j_call: TRBJ2-7; cdr3_aa: CASSPILKSGTESYEQYF; cdr3_nt: TGTGCCAGCTCACCCATTCTAAAATCCGGGACAGAGAGCTACGAGCAGTACTTC
v_call: TRBV5-1; d_call: .; clone_size: few; j_call: TRBJ1-5; cdr3_aa: CASSLSSGNQPQHF; cdr3_nt: TGCGCCAGCAGCTTGTCATCTGGCAATCAGCCCCAGCATTTT
v_call: TRBV4-3; d_call: .; clone_size: .; j_call: TRBJ2-3; cdr3_aa: CASSQVRGVGDTQYF; cdr3_nt: TGCGCCAGCAGCCAAGTTAGGGGGGTGGGGGATACGCAGTATTTT